The 13 T cell receptor beta chains presented below share a single source sample, sequenced in a study of cytomegalovirus exposure and HLA in healthy donors. This PCR relied on a set of 60 Vbeta primers and 13 Jbeta primers. The method was immunoSEQ multiplex PCR; TCRdb's version includes in-frame clones alone and lacks a portion of them. The sample includes approximately 130,000 clones, around four fifths of them seen just once. Sequenced: PBMCs. The origin of the receptors is a man in his forties or fifties in good health and CMV-seronegative.

The chain has TRBV6-1 and TRBJ1-6; TRBD1 is a possible D gene (6 bases). CDR1 MNHNS and CDR2 SASEGT come from the germline V gene. Between the trimmed V and J ends, which lost 4 bases and 4 bases, there was a span of 11 bases. The CDR3 length is 15 residues. The chain's CDR3 is CASSGRTEYNSPLHF. The CDR3 region has the DNA TGTGCCAGCAGTGGCCGGACAGAGTATAATTCACCCCTCCACTTT.

This chain links TRBV21-1 with TRBJ2-5; TRBD2 reflects the table's D call only, with no check against the DNA. TRBV21-1 is given as a pseudogene. This CDR3 is 16 amino acids long. The CDR3 loop reads CASSKEGRRAEETQYF. CDR3 nucleotide sequence: TGTGCCAGCAGCAAAGAAGGGCGGAGGGCGGAGGAGACCCAGTACTTC.

The chain uses TRBV27 and TRBJ2-1; 9 positions agree with TRBD2. The CDR3 runs 14 residues. Germline values: CDR1 MNHEY, CDR2 SMNVEV (reference sequence). Unmatched junction bases numbered 10, after V lost 6 bases and J lost 10 bases. CDR3 sequence: CASRILAGDVEQFF. CDR3 coding DNA: TGTGCCAGCAGAATCTTAGCGGGGGATGTCGAGCAGTTCTTC.

The V and J genes are TRBV27 and TRBJ2-1; 9 bases fit TRBD2. V trimming: 3 bases; J trimming: 4 bases; junction bases outside the gene matches: 7. The CDR3 spans 16 residues. Germline lookup yields CDR1 MNHEY and CDR2 SMNVEV (reference sequence). CDR3: CASSLEWRGGYNEQFF. As DNA, the CDR3 is TGTGCCAGCAGTTTGGAATGGCGGGGGGGGTACAATGAGCAGTTCTTC.

To note about this clone: The germline gene is not matched at one end of the junction; a read error may be the cause. This chain links TRBV30 with TRBJ2-1, with D perhaps TRBD2 (5 bases). CDR1 is GTSNPN and CDR2 is SVGIG in the germline V gene (reference sequence). The CDR3 is made up of 14 amino acids. CDR3 in amino acids: CAWGVSLAGVGQFF. The CDR3 DNA sequence: TGTGCCTGGGGTGTATCGCTAGCCGGGGTAGGGCAGTTCTTC.

The chain joins TRBV29-1 to TRBJ2-5; 7 nucleotides align to TRBD1. This CDR3 region has 14 residues. From germline, CDR1 is SQVTM and CDR2 ANQGSEA. J was trimmed by 1 base and V by 0 bases; bases with no gene match: 2. In DNA form, the CDR3 reads TGCAGCGTTGAAGATTGGACAGGCCAAGAGACCCAGTACTTC. Its translation is CSVEDWTGQETQYF.

This chain joins TRBV4-1 and TRBJ1-1, with D possibly TRBD1 on 6 matching bases. Germline assignment: CDR1 MGHRA and CDR2 YSYEKL. Trimming removed 0 bases from V and 8 bases from J, with 7 bases in between. The CDR3 runs 12 residues. The CDR3 DNA reads TGCGCCAGCAGCCAAGAGAGGGGGGAAGCTTTCTTT. It yields the protein CASSQERGEAFF.

Of note for this clone: Within the sample, other DNA sequences also encode this same CDR3. The chain uses TRBV9 and TRBJ1-2, with D unresolved. V was clipped by 0 bases and J by 8 bases, with 8 bases between them. Germline CDR1 and CDR2: SGDLS and YYNGEE. The CDR3 contains 12 residues. CDR3 DNA: TGTGCCAGCAGCGTAGCGGGTGGCGGCTACACCTTC. Its protein is CASSVAGGGYTF.

The chain links TRBV13 to TRBJ2-1; 7 bases are shared with TRBD1. The CDR3 totals 12 residues. V gave up 1 base and J gave up 9 bases; unmatched junction bases: 0. Germline CDR1 reads PRHDT; CDR2 reads FYEKMQ (reference sequence). The CDR3 region has the DNA TGTGCCAGCAGCTTAGACAGGGGTGAGCAGTTCTTC. Protein sequence: CASSLDRGEQFF.

The genes are TRBV27 and TRBJ2-1, with D possibly matching TRBD1 (5 bases). CDR1 is MNHEY and CDR2 is SMNVEV in the germline V gene (reference sequence). The CDR3 contains 17 residues. V lost 5 bases, J lost 5 bases, and 22 bases lay in between. CDR3 nucleotide sequence: TGTGCCAGCAGTCAAGGACACTTCGAAAGTTCCAACAATGAGCAGTTCTTC. Translation: CASSQGHFESSNNEQFF.

This chain links TRBV5-1 with TRBJ2-3; TRBD2 aligns across 7 bases. This CDR3 comprises 17 residues. From germline, CDR1 is SGHRS and CDR2 YFSETQ. Trimming removed 0 bases from V and 1 base from J; junction bases left unmatched: 8. CDR3 nucleotide sequence: TGCGCCAGCAGCTTGGATGGGCGGGAGACCCGCACAGATACGCAGTATTTT. Residues: CASSLDGRETRTDTQYF. The entire variable domain, with the rest obtained from reference TRBV5-1 and TRBJ2-3, is as follows: KAGVTQTPRYLIKTRGQQVTLSCSPISGHRSVSWYQQTPGQGLQFLFEYFSETQRNKGNFPGRFSGRQFSNSRSEMNVSTLELGDSALYLCASSLDGRETRTDTQYFGPGTRLTVL.

Only a few counts were recorded for this clone. This chain links TRBV18 with TRBJ1-2; a weak D match, TRBD1 (6 bases). The CDR3 has 13 amino acids. Germline V gene data show CDR1 as KGHSH and CDR2 as LQKENI. Trimming took off 2 bases at V and 6 bases at J, with 10 bases between the two ends. Here the CDR3 reads CASSPNYRDGYTF. CDR3 coding DNA: TGTGCCAGCTCACCAAATTACAGGGATGGCTACACCTTC. Supplemented by reference TRBV18 and TRBJ1-2, the full variable domain reads NAGVMQNPRHLVRRRGQEARLRCSPMKGHSHVYWYRQLPEEGLKFMVYLQKENIIDESGMPKERFSAEFPKEGPSILRIQQVVRGDSAAYFCASSPNYRDGYTFGSGTRLTVV.

The chain joins TRBV6-1 to TRBJ1-6, with D possibly being TRBD1 (5 bases). CDR1 is MNHNS and CDR2 is SASEGT in the germline V gene. The length of the CDR3 is 15 residues. The V and J ends lost 3 bases and 8 bases respectively, with 14 bases between them. CDR3 amino acids: CASSEEGSGDSPLHF. The CDR3 coding sequence is TGTGCCAGCAGTGAGGAGGGGTCGGGAGATTCACCCCTCCACTTT.